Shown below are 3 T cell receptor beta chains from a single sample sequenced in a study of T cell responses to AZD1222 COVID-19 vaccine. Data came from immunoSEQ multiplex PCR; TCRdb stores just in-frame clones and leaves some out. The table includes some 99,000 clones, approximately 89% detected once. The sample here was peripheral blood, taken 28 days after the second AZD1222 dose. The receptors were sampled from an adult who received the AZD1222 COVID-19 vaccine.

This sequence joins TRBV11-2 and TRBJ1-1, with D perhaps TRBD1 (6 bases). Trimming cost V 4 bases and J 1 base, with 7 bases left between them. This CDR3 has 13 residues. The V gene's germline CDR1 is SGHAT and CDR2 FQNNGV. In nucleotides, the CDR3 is TGTGCCAGCAGCTCGACAGGGAACACTGAAGCTTTCTTT. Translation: CASSSTGNTEAFF.

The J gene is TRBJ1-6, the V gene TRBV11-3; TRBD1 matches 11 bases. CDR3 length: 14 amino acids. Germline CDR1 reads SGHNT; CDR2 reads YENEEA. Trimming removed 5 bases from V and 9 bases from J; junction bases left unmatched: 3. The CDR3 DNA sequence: TGTGCCAGCAGCGCGGGACAGGGGGGTTCACCCCTCCACTTT. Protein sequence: CASSAGQGGSPLHF.

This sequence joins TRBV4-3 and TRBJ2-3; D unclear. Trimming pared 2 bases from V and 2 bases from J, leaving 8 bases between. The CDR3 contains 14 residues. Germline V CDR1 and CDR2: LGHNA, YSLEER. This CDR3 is CASSQSRLTDTQYF. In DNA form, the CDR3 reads TGCGCCAGCAGCCAAAGCAGACTCACAGATACGCAGTATTTT.